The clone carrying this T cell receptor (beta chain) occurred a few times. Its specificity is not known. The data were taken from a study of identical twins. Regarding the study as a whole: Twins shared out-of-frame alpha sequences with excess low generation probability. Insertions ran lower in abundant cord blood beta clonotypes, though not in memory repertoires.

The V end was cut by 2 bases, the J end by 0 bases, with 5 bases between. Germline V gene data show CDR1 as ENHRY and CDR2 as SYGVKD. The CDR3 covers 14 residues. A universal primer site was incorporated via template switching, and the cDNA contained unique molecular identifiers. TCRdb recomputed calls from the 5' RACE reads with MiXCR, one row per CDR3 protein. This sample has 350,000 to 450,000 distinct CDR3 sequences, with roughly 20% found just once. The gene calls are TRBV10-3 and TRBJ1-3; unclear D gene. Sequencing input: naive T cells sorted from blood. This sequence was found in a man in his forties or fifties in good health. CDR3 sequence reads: CAISEGDSGNTIYF. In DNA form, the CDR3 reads TGTGCCATCAGTGAGGGGGACTCTGGAAACACCATATATTTT.